This is a list of T cell receptor beta chains from one sample in a study of neurological immune-mediated disorders. In TCRdb, the 5' RACE reads were re-called with MiXCR into one record per CDR3 protein. The data show about 18,000 distinct CDR3 sequences, 3.5% seen once. The sequencing sample was made of CD8+ T cells from blood. The source of these receptors is a woman aged 40-49 years in good health. The CDR3 runs from the conserved cysteine through the conserved F or W. The D gene is left open where the match is weak. Size is omitted from some rows. Given values are once, few, many or a class for expanded clones.

j_call | clone_size | v_call | d_call | cdr3_aa | cdr3_nt
TRBJ2-5 | many | TRBV5-6 | TRBD1 | CASSLGQGAETQYF | TGTGCCAGCAGCTTGGGACAGGGGGCTGAGACCCAGTACTTC
TRBJ2-7 | many | TRBV18 | NA | CASSPRSGAEAYEQYF | TGTGCCAGCTCACCTCGGTCGGGAGCGGAGGCCTACGAGCAGTACTTC
TRBJ1-2 | medium-sized | TRBV14 | NA | CASSSFGEQVSGYTF | TGTGCCAGCAGTTCTTTTGGGGAACAAGTGTCGGGCTACACCTTC
TRBJ2-1 | many | TRBV29-1 | NA | CSVEVTYNEQFF | TGCAGCGTTGAGGTAACCTACAATGAGCAGTTCTTC
TRBJ2-3 | medium-sized | TRBV6-4 | NA | CASSDAPEDTQYF | TGTGCCAGCAGTGATGCGCCTGAAGATACGCAGTATTTT
TRBJ2-7 | many | TRBV4-1 | TRBD1 | CASSHQTRGHEQYF | TGCGCCAGCAGCCACCAAACTAGGGGGCACGAGCAGTACTTC
TRBJ2-7 | many | TRBV7-9 | NA | CASSSEPGGLDEQYF | TGTGCCAGCAGCTCTGAGCCGGGCGGGCTCGACGAGCAGTACTTC
TRBJ2-1 | many | TRBV5-1 | TRBD2 | CASSKIFLPAGEVDNEQFF | TGCGCCAGCAGCAAGATTTTTCTTCCAGCGGGAGAGGTGGACAATGAGCAGTTCTTC
TRBJ2-7 | many | TRBV5-1 | NA | CASSLGRPLDEQYF | TGCGCCAGCAGCCTGGGTAGGCCCCTGGACGAGCAGTACTTC
TRBJ2-3 | many | TRBV29-1 | TRBD1 | CSVTGTGLTDTQYF | TGCAGCGTTACCGGGACAGGGCTCACAGATACGCAGTATTTT
TRBJ2-7 | many | TRBV28 | NA | CASSLAGSIYEQYF | TGTGCCAGCAGTTTAGCGGGATCGATTTACGAGCAGTACTTC
TRBJ2-1 | many | TRBV28 | TRBD2 | CASSLFDGRALHEQFF | TGTGCCAGCAGTTTATTCGACGGGAGGGCCCTCCATGAGCAGTTCTTC
TRBJ2-7 | many | TRBV20-1 | TRBD1 | CSALGSRDRYYEQYF | TGCAGTGCTCTTGGATCCCGGGACAGGTACTACGAGCAGTACTTC
TRBJ2-3 | medium-sized | TRBV29-1 | NA | CSVYLSRDTQYF | TGCAGCGTTTACCTCTCAAGGGATACGCAGTATTTT
TRBJ2-1 | many | TRBV27 | NA | CASSFFNEQFF | TGTGCCAGCAGTTTCTTCAATGAGCAGTTCTTC
TRBJ2-7 | many | TRBV20-1 | TRBD2 | CSARDNMASGSTYEQYF | TGCAGTGCTAGAGATAATATGGCTAGCGGGTCAACCTACGAGCAGTACTTC
TRBJ2-5 | medium-sized | TRBV12-3/TRBV12-4 | TRBD1 | CASRSGTAEFGTQYF | TGTGCCAGCAGATCCGGGACAGCGGAGTTTGGGACCCAGTACTTC
TRBJ2-1 | many | TRBV7-9 | NA | CASSRSRDSGNEQFF | TGTGCCAGCAGCCGAAGCCGGGACTCCGGAAATGAGCAGTTCTTC
TRBJ2-3 | many | TRBV29-1 | TRBD2 | CSVQGAGSTDTQYF | TGCAGCGTCCAAGGAGCGGGAAGCACAGATACGCAGTATTTT
TRBJ2-1 | many | TRBV12-3/TRBV12-4 | TRBD2 | CASSKTSGRLGNEQFF | TGTGCCAGCAGTAAGACTAGCGGGAGACTAGGCAATGAGCAGTTCTTC
TRBJ2-3 | many | TRBV7-2 | TRBD2 | CASGLAVGSTDTQYF | TGTGCCAGCGGACTAGCAGTGGGGAGCACAGATACGCAGTATTTT
TRBJ1-2 | many | TRBV20-1 | NA | CSARVTEHYGYTF | TGCAGTGCTAGAGTCACAGAACACTATGGCTACACCTTC
TRBJ2-1 | large | TRBV7-2 | TRBD2 | CASSLGGLGLAGSSQGEQFF | TGTGCCAGCAGCTTAGGAGGCCTGGGACTAGCGGGATCGTCCCAGGGTGAGCAGTTCTTC
TRBJ1-1 | many | TRBV10-3 | NA | CAISDLAQGTEAFF | TGTGCCATCAGTGATTTAGCTCAGGGAACTGAAGCTTTCTTT
TRBJ2-1 | many | TRBV10-2 | NA | CASTGASGPLNEQFF | TGCGCCAGCACCGGGGCCAGCGGGCCCCTCAATGAGCAGTTCTTC
TRBJ2-7 | many | TRBV5-1 | NA | CASSLEGEDNYEQYF | TGCGCCAGCAGCTTGGAGGGGGAAGATAACTACGAGCAGTACTTC
TRBJ2-7 | many | TRBV7-6 | NA | CASSFPSASDEQYF | TGTGCCAGCAGCTTCCCCTCGGCCTCGGACGAGCAGTACTTC
TRBJ2-5 | many | TRBV7-2 | TRBD2 | CASSSRGGETQYF | TGTGCCAGCAGCTCCCGCGGGGGAGAGACCCAGTACTTC
TRBJ1-1 | many | TRBV5-1 | NA | CASSLKGLRSTEAFF | TGCGCCAGCAGCTTGAAGGGGCTACGATCCACTGAAGCTTTCTTT
TRBJ1-5 | NA | TRBV12-3/TRBV12-4 | NA | CASSREGQPQHF | TGTGCCAGCAGTAGGGAGGGACAGCCCCAGCATTTT
TRBJ1-6 | many | TRBV15 | NA | CATSRAGNNSPLHF | TGTGCCACCAGCAGAGCGGGCAACAATTCACCCCTCCACTTT
TRBJ2-1 | many | TRBV6-5 | TRBD2 | CASSTRAGGSEQFF | TGTGCCAGCAGTACACGAGCGGGAGGGAGTGAGCAGTTCTTC
TRBJ2-7 | many | TRBV12-3/TRBV12-4 | NA | CASSAIETRLDEQYF | TGTGCCAGCAGCGCCATAGAGACTAGACTCGACGAGCAGTACTTC
TRBJ2-1 | many | TRBV5-4 | NA | CASSLDRTGPNNEQFF | TGTGCCAGCAGCTTGGACAGGACTGGTCCAAACAATGAGCAGTTCTTC
TRBJ2-7 | many | TRBV5-6 | NA | CASSSPAGEQYF | TGTGCCAGCAGCTCCCCGGCGGGTGAGCAGTACTTC
TRBJ2-1 | many | TRBV20-1 | NA | CSAKNEDSYNEQFF | TGCAGTGCAAAGAATGAGGACTCCTACAATGAGCAGTTCTTC
TRBJ2-2 | few | TRBV11-2 | NA | CASSLDFTGELFF | TGTGCCAGCAGCTTAGATTTCACCGGGGAGCTGTTTTTT
TRBJ2-3 | many | TRBV20-1 | NA | CSASSQVYQLAEDTDTQYF | TGCAGTGCTAGCTCCCAGGTTTACCAACTAGCAGAAGACACAGATACGCAGTATTTT
TRBJ2-7 | many | TRBV5-5 | NA | CASSGRAQTAYEQYF | TGTGCCAGCAGCGGAAGGGCCCAAACGGCCTACGAGCAGTACTTC